The present entry profiles one T cell receptor (beta chain) with its context. This specimen belongs to a study of shared clonotypes between healthy human individuals. Produced via immunoSEQ multiplex PCR; TCRdb's table is partial and in-frame only. The table records around 2,000,000 clones, roughly 96% of them present only once. The junction had 1 base not matched to a gene; V was cut back by 2 bases and J by 2 bases. The germline CDR1 and CDR2 sequences are MNHEY and SVGAGI. The CDR3 is 15 residues long. The sequence was obtained from a man aged 18 to 29 in good health. The sample comprised naive CD4+ T cells sorted from blood. The sample's subset: CD45RA+ positively selected. The chain employs TRBV6-5 and TRBJ2-1, with TRBD2 matching over 9 bases. The CDR3 coding sequence is TGTGCCAGCAGTTACCGACTAGCGGCCTACAATGAGCAGTTCTTC. This translates into CASSYRLAAYNEQFF.